The next 30 T cell receptor beta chains were all read from a single sample in a study of OX40 agonist ivuxolimab in advanced cancers. Method: immunoSEQ multiplex PCR; TCRdb's copy keeps in-frame clones and lacks some. The sample consists of some 9,000 clones, 80% to 90% of them appearing once. This sample comprised CD4+ or CD8+ T cells sorted from blood, obtained in a trial of the OX40 agonist ivuxolimab. These receptor sequences come from an adult with an advanced solid tumor such as melanoma, head and neck, liver or kidney cancer.

This clone was seen a handful of times. The rearrangement links TRBV6-6 to TRBJ2-7; 12 nucleotides align to TRBD1. The CDR3 has 14 residues. The junction had 5 bases not matched to a gene; V was cut back by 4 bases and J by 7 bases. CDR1 is MNHNY and CDR2 is SVGAGI in the germline V gene (reference sequence). CDR3 sequence: CASSSGTGGGEQYF. CDR3 nucleotides: TGTGCCAGCAGTTCCGGGACAGGGGGCGGGGAGCAGTACTTC.

Only one count was recorded for this clone. This chain uses TRBV5-1 with TRBJ2-6, with D possibly being TRBD1 or TRBD2 (6 bases each). Germline assignment: CDR1 SGHRS and CDR2 YFSETQ. V was shortened by 8 bases and J by 2 bases, with 11 bases between the two germline ends. This CDR3 spans 14 amino acids. CDR3 residues: CASMEGAGANVLTF. The CDR3 region has the DNA TGCGCCAGTATGGAGGGGGCTGGGGCCAACGTCCTGACTTTC.

V and J are TRBV15 and TRBJ2-7; TRBD1 aligns across 9 bases. The V gene end was trimmed by 2 bases and the J gene end by 1 base; junction bases not matched to a gene: 3. This CDR3 is built from 15 residues. Germline V gene lookup returns CDR1 LNHNV and CDR2 YYDKDF (reference sequence). This CDR3 reads CATSRLGQGSYEQYF. The CDR3 region has the DNA TGTGCCACCAGCAGACTGGGACAGGGTTCCTACGAGCAGTACTTC. The full variable domain, rest sourced from reference TRBV15 and TRBJ2-7, is DAMVIQNPRYQVTQFGKPVTLSCSQTLNHNVMYWYQQKSSQAPKLLFHYYDKDFNNEADTPDNFQSRRPNTSFCFLDIRSPGLGDTAMYLCATSRLGQGSYEQYFGPGTRLTVT.

The chain couples TRBV5-5 to TRBJ2-3; no definite D call. The CDR3 has 14 amino acids. CDR1 is SGHKS, CDR2 YYEKEE, per germline (reference sequence). V was trimmed by 4 bases and J by 2 bases, leaving 11 bases between them. CDR3 residues: CASSHPFSTDTQYF. The CDR3 DNA reads as TGTGCCAGCAGCCACCCGTTTTCCACAGATACGCAGTATTTT.

The chain is built from TRBV7-3 and TRBJ2-7; 7 bases agree with TRBD2. This CDR3 has 15 amino acids. J lost 3 bases, V lost 7 bases, and 12 bases had no gene match. Germline CDR1 reads SGHTA; CDR2 reads FQGTGA. Here the CDR3 reads CASTGLGAGFYEQYF. CDR3 nucleotides: TGTGCCAGCACGGGCTTAGGAGCGGGGTTCTACGAGCAGTACTTC.

The chain has TRBV7-3 and TRBJ2-2; D may be TRBD1 (5 bases). The CDR3 is made up of 14 amino acids. V dropped 5 bases and J dropped 3 bases, with 10 bases sitting between them. Looked up from germline, CDR1 is SGHTA and CDR2 is FQGTGA. CDR3 sequence: CASSIDRDTGELFF. CDR3 DNA sequence: TGTGCCAGCAGCATCGACAGAGACACCGGGGAGCTGTTTTTT. Variable domain in full (rest from reference TRBV7-3 and TRBJ2-2): GAGVSQTPSNKVTEKGKYVELRCDPISGHTALYWYRQSLGQGPEFLIYFQGTGAADDSGLPNDRFFAVRPEGSVSTLKIQRTERGDSAVYLCASSIDRDTGELFFGEGSRLTVL.

This chain joins TRBV18 and TRBJ2-1, with TRBD2 identical over 9 bases. This CDR3 contains 17 residues. The trim removed 4 bases at V and 9 bases at J, leaving 16 bases unmatched. Germline loops: CDR1 KGHSH, CDR2 LQKENI. The CDR3: CASSRLEWGLAGSEQFF. The CDR3 DNA follows: TGTGCCAGCTCACGATTAGAGTGGGGACTAGCCGGGAGTGAGCAGTTCTTC.

The chain links TRBV28 to TRBJ1-5; D is unresolved. There are 17 residues in the CDR3. Germline lookup yields CDR1 MDHEN and CDR2 SYDVKM. V was trimmed by 7 bases and J by 3 bases, leaving 22 bases between them. The CDR3 loop reads CASKLPGRLLLNQPQHF. The CDR3 DNA sequence: TGTGCCAGCAAACTTCCCGGGCGCCTCCTTCTCAATCAGCCCCAGCATTTT.

This chain connects TRBV29-1 to TRBJ2-7; possibly TRBD1 or TRBD2 for D (5 bases each). The CDR3 has 13 residues. CDR1 is SQVTM and CDR2 is ANQGSEA in the germline V gene. The ends were cut back, 5 bases at V and 3 bases at J, with 14 bases in the middle. The CDR3 sequence is CSVTRDGNYEQYF. Here the CDR3 DNA reads TGCAGCGTTACCCGGGACGGCAACTACGAGCAGTACTTC.

This chain joins TRBV5-1 and TRBJ2-1; TRBD2 matches 9 bases. CDR1 is SGHRS, CDR2 YFSETQ, per germline. The CDR3 length is 15 residues. Trimming took 4 bases from V and 6 from J; bases not matched to a gene: 8. The CDR3, as DNA: TGCGCCAGCAGCCGCGCGGGGGGGTCCGGCAATGAGCAGTTCTTC. It translates to CASSRAGGSGNEQFF.

This clone was detected a few times. The chain has TRBV18 and TRBJ2-2; no clear D. Between the trimmed V and J ends, which lost 3 bases and 1 base, there was a span of 6 bases. This CDR3 comprises 14 residues. Germline loops: CDR1 KGHSH, CDR2 LQKENI. The CDR3 here is CASSPSGNTGELFF. The DNA for the CDR3 is TGTGCCAGCTCACCTTCCGGGAACACCGGGGAGCTGTTTTTT.

The chain has TRBV7-9 and TRBJ2-7, with a weak D call TRBD2 (6 bases). The CDR3 is 13 amino acids. CDR1 and CDR2 (germline): SEHNR, FQNEAQ (reference sequence). V lost 0 bases, J lost 6 bases, and 9 bases lay in between. CDR3 in DNA: TGTGCCAGCAGCTTAGCGGTGGGAGGCGAGCAGTACTTC. Protein product: CASSLAVGGEQYF.

The sample holds one count of this clone. This CDR3 reads CASSESLAGGRETQYF. The CDR3 DNA follows: TGTGCCAGCAGTGAATCCCTAGCGGGAGGCAGGGAGACCCAGTACTTC. The chain is built from TRBV2 and TRBJ2-5, with 11 positions matching TRBD2. The V and J ends lost 2 bases and 5 bases, in that order; junction bases with no gene match: 7. This CDR3 comprises 16 residues. Germline loops: CDR1 SNHLY, CDR2 FYNNEI.

The chain uses TRBV6-6 and TRBJ2-6; TRBD2 might be the D (5 bases). This CDR3 has 15 amino acids. Trimming shortened V by 2 bases and J by 0 bases, and 5 bases separated the two germline ends. Germline V lookup: CDR1 MNHNY, CDR2 SVGAGI (reference sequence). The CDR3 bases are TGTGCCAGCAGTTACGGGAGCTCTGGGGCCAACGTCCTGACTTTC. Amino acids: CASSYGSSGANVLTF.

The chain uses TRBV12-5 and TRBJ2-2; no reliable D call. In germline, CDR1 is LGHNT, CDR2 FRNRAP. CDR3 length: 13 amino acids. Trimming left V 4 bases short and J 6 bases short, with 9 bases between. DNA of the CDR3: TGTGCTAGTGGTTCCTGGCTCGCCGGGGAGCTGTTTTTT. This gives the protein CASGSWLAGELFF. The full variable domain, with the rest looked up from reference TRBV12-5 and TRBJ2-2, is DARVTQTPRHKVTEMGQEVTMRCQPILGHNTVFWYRQTMMQGLELLAYFRNRAPLDDSGMPKDRFSAEMPDATLATLKIQPSEPRDSAVYFCASGSWLAGELFFGEGSRLTVL.

This clone is a singleton in its sample. CDR3 sequence (DNA): TGTGCCAGCAGTCCCTCGTCGGTGGAGGGGCCCCAGCATTTT. Its protein product is CASSPSSVEGPQHF. The rearrangement uses TRBV2 and TRBJ1-5; no clear D. The CDR3 runs 14 residues. Deletions cut 5 bases from V and 9 bases from J, with 17 bases between. The V gene's germline CDR1 is SNHLY and CDR2 FYNNEI.

This clone was detected a few times. J is TRBJ1-5 and V is TRBV28, with 10 bases aligning to TRBD1. Unmatched junction bases numbered 10, after V lost 6 bases and J lost 5 bases. CDR3 length: 16 amino acids. Germline CDR1 MDHEN, CDR2 SYDVKM. In DNA form, the CDR3 reads TGTGCCAGCAGACCGATCGGACAGGGGGACGATCAGCCCCAGCATTTT. This sequence encodes CASRPIGQGDDQPQHF.

The chain is built from TRBV6-1 and TRBJ1-5; D is undetermined. Germline V CDR1 and CDR2: MNHNS, SASEGT. The CDR3 has 13 residues. V was pared by 4 bases and J by 0 bases, with 4 bases between. Here the CDR3 reads CASSVSSNQPQHF. In DNA form, the CDR3 reads TGTGCCAGCAGTGTCAGTAGCAATCAGCCCCAGCATTTT.

The chain recombines TRBV28 with TRBJ1-5; 7 nucleotides agree with TRBD1. This CDR3 contains 13 residues. The V gene end was trimmed by 7 bases and the J gene end by 6 bases; junction bases not matched to a gene: 6. The germline V gene encodes CDR1 MDHEN and CDR2 SYDVKM. CDR3 protein: CASTSGGGQPQHF. DNA for the CDR3: TGTGCCAGCACCTCAGGGGGAGGTCAGCCCCAGCATTTT.

The genes are TRBV5-1 and TRBJ1-2; 7 positions match TRBD1. V shed 4 bases, J shed 7 bases, and the junction held 10 bases outside the gene matches. The CDR3 covers 14 residues. The germline CDR1 and CDR2 sequences are SGHRS and YFSETQ. The CDR3 sequence: CASSSTTGVGGYTF. CDR3 in DNA: TGCGCCAGCAGCAGCACAACAGGGGTTGGTGGCTACACCTTC.

This clone was counted between two and nine times. The rearrangement uses TRBV6-1 and TRBJ2-1, with 7 bases lining up with TRBD2. The CDR3 length is 15 residues. V dropped 2 bases and J dropped 9; count of bases not matched to a gene: 10. Germline V CDR1 and CDR2: MNHNS, SASEGT. CDR3 in DNA: TGTGCCAGCAGTGAACCCCAGAGGACTAGAGGTGAGCAGTTCTTC. This encodes CASSEPQRTRGEQFF.

This clone turned up a few times. This chain links TRBV5-4 with TRBJ1-2, with 10 bases that match TRBD1. The germline V gene has CDR1 SGHNT and CDR2 YYREEE (reference sequence). V gave up 0 bases and J gave up 4 bases; unmatched junction bases: 6. The CDR3 consists of 16 residues. As DNA, the CDR3 is TGTGCCAGCAGCTTGGCCGGGACAGGGGACACCTATGGCTACACCTTC. It translates to CASSLAGTGDTYGYTF.

This chain uses TRBV19 with TRBJ2-7, with 9 bases aligning to TRBD2. CDR1 is LNHDA and CDR2 is SQIVND in the germline V gene (reference sequence). V lost 7 bases, J lost 2 bases, and 9 bases stayed unmatched. The CDR3 is made up of 15 amino acids. The CDR3 loop reads CASTFSGSGPYEQYF. DNA for the CDR3: TGTGCCAGTACCTTTAGCGGGAGTGGGCCCTACGAGCAGTACTTC.

The rearrangement links TRBV9 to TRBJ2-5; 8 nucleotides align to TRBD1. This CDR3 region has 15 residues. The trim removed 2 bases at V and 2 bases at J, leaving 5 bases unmatched. In germline, CDR1 is SGDLS, CDR2 YYNGEE. The CDR3 coding sequence is TGTGCCAGCAGCGTTCGGACAGGGCGGCAAGAGACCCAGTACTTC. This codes for CASSVRTGRQETQYF. The whole variable domain, remainder taken from reference TRBV9 and TRBJ2-5, is DSGVTQTPKHLITATGQRVTLRCSPRSGDLSVYWYQQSLDQGLQFLIQYYNGEERAKGNILERFSAQQFPDLHSELNLSSLELGDSALYFCASSVRTGRQETQYFGPGTRLLVL.

The chain joins TRBV27 to TRBJ1-2, with a weak D call TRBD1 (6 bases). The CDR3 consists of 11 residues. V shed 4 bases and J shed 8 bases, with 8 bases lying between them. From germline, CDR1 is MNHEY and CDR2 SMNVEV (reference sequence). CDR3 residues: CASSSQGGYTF. DNA of the CDR3: TGTGCCAGCAGTTCACAGGGAGGCTACACCTTC.

The rearrangement uses TRBV5-4 and TRBJ1-4; no clear D gene. Germline values: CDR1 SGHNT, CDR2 YYREEE (reference sequence). The ends were cut back, 0 bases at V and 6 bases at J, with 12 bases in the middle. CDR3 length: 15 residues. CDR3 sequence reads: CASSLAGDMYEKLFF. The CDR3 nucleotides read TGTGCCAGCAGCTTGGCCGGGGATATGTATGAAAAACTGTTTTTT.

The chain joins TRBV6-5 to TRBJ1-2, with D possibly matching TRBD1 (6 bases). CDR1 and CDR2 from the germline V gene are MNHEY and SVGAGI. V lost 10 bases and J lost 5, with 14 bases in between. There are 12 residues in the CDR3. The CDR3 protein is CATGGRLYGYTF. The CDR3 DNA sequence: TGTGCCACTGGGGGGCGGTTGTATGGCTACACCTTC.

The chain couples TRBV28 to TRBJ2-6, with unresolved D. Trimming pared 4 bases from V and 0 bases from J, leaving 7 bases between. Per germline, CDR1 MDHEN and CDR2 SYDVKM. The CDR3 runs 15 residues. This chain's CDR3 is CASSYAVSGANVLTF. Here the CDR3 DNA reads TGTGCCAGCAGTTATGCCGTCTCTGGGGCCAACGTCCTGACTTTC.

J is TRBJ1-2 and V is TRBV6-1; D is perhaps TRBD1 (6 bases). The CDR3 totals 14 residues. Per the germline V gene, CDR1 is MNHNS and CDR2 is SASEGT. V shed 5 bases and J shed 8 bases, with 18 bases lying between them. CDR3 protein: CASSTMGGGTGYTF. CDR3 bases: TGTGCCAGCAGTACAATGGGAGGGGGTACGGGCTACACCTTC.

The V call is TRBV28, the J call TRBJ2-7, with unresolved D. V was pared by 4 bases and J by 0 bases, with 10 bases between. CDR1 is MDHEN, CDR2 SYDVKM, per germline. The CDR3 spans 14 residues. This CDR3 is CASSWRYTSYEQYF. CDR3 in DNA: TGTGCCAGCAGTTGGAGATATACCTCCTACGAGCAGTACTTC.